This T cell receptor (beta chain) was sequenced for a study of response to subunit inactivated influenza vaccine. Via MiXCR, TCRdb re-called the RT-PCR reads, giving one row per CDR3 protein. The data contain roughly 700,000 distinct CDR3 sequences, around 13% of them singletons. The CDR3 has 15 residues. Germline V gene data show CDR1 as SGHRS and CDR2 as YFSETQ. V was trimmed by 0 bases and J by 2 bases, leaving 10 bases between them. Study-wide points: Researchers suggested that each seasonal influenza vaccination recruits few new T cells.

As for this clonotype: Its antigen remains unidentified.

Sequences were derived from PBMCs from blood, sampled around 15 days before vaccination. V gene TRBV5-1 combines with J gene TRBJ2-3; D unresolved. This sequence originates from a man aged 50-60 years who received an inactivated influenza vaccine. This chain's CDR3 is CASSLAIGLTDTQYF. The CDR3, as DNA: TGCGCCAGCAGCTTGGCAATAGGCCTCACAGATACGCAGTATTTT.